This is a list of T cell receptor beta chains from one sample in a study of T cells expressing NK-cell markers. Each CDR3 protein gets one entry in TCRdb, which reprocessed the 5' RACE reads and gives no DNA. Recorded for this sample: about 440,000 distinct CDR3 sequences. Sequenced input: blood T cells: a sorted CD56 or NKG2C T cell subset, CD4+ or CD8+ T cells, or bulk PBMC T cells (not recorded which). All receptors come from a woman between 18 and 69 years old in good health. CDR3s include the opening cysteine and the closing phenylalanine or tryptophan.

v_gene	j_gene	CDR3aa
TRBV10-3	TRBJ2-4	CAISESGGVTNIQYF
TRBV6-1	TRBJ2-1	CAISGGLGEQFF
TRBV7-6	TRBJ1-1	CASSFTQGLGNTEAFF
TRBV9	TRBJ2-5	CASSVDGRVETQYF
TRBV5-5	TRBJ2-5	CASSLGQGAGQETQYF
TRBV7-6	TRBJ2-3	CASSTLGGGSTDTQYF
TRBV20-1	TRBJ2-5	CSARLQTVWETQYF
TRBV10-2	TRBJ2-3	CASSDPSPDTQYF
TRBV9	TRBJ2-1	CASSELAGAGEQFF
TRBV4-3	TRBJ2-2	CASSVARNTGELFF
TRBV12-3/TRBV12-4	TRBJ2-2	CASSGQGDAGELFF
TRBV11-2	TRBJ2-7	CASSPGQLYEQYF
TRBV12-3/TRBV12-4	TRBJ2-2	CASSLRGGNGELFF
TRBV28	TRBJ2-7	CASGVNERLYF
TRBV20-1	TRBJ1-1	CSARVRVEETEAFF
TRBV10-3	TRBJ1-1	CAISGLQEAFF
TRBV10-3	TRBJ2-3	CAISRDSTDTQYF
TRBV12-3/TRBV12-4	TRBJ2-1	CASMGRGLNEQFF
TRBV5-1	TRBJ2-7	CASRAGGLDEQYF
TRBV29-1	TRBJ2-1	CSVEDRLSYNEQFF
TRBV20-1	TRBJ1-2	CSAYDRAGYGYTF
TRBV27	TRBJ1-6	CASSLSDNSPLHF
TRBV7-2	TRBJ2-3	CASSLSSSDTQYF
TRBV6-4	TRBJ2-1	CASSEDSSYNEQFF
TRBV28	TRBJ2-1	CASSFRGTGNEQFF
TRBV2	TRBJ2-6	CASSDMTEDSGANVLTF
TRBV7-3	TRBJ1-1	CASSLNSGQGEAFF
TRBV5-6	TRBJ2-1	CASSLGSGDKQFF
TRBV4-3	TRBJ2-5	CASSQEVGEETQYF
TRBV5-5	TRBJ1-2	CASSTRTGNAYGYTF
TRBV5-1	TRBJ2-3	CASRRASGTDTQYF
TRBV29-1	TRBJ2-5	CSVGSKETQYF
TRBV7-9	TRBJ2-5	CASSLVREFQETQYF
TRBV12-3/TRBV12-4	TRBJ2-1	CASRTDPNEQFF
TRBV12-3/TRBV12-4	TRBJ1-1	CASSSPPRGNTEAFF
TRBV29-1	TRBJ1-4	CSARGANEKLFF
TRBV18	TRBJ2-1	CASSPGQGRANEQFF
TRBV19	TRBJ2-5	CASSISGSTQETQYF
TRBV27	TRBJ2-1	CASSMGLAGTSPGNEQFF
TRBV4-2	TRBJ2-3	CASSQGEAGRQGTDTQYF
TRBV6-5	TRBJ2-7	CASSYRGAYSYEQYF
TRBV20-1	TRBJ2-3	CSGGANRIGTDTQYF